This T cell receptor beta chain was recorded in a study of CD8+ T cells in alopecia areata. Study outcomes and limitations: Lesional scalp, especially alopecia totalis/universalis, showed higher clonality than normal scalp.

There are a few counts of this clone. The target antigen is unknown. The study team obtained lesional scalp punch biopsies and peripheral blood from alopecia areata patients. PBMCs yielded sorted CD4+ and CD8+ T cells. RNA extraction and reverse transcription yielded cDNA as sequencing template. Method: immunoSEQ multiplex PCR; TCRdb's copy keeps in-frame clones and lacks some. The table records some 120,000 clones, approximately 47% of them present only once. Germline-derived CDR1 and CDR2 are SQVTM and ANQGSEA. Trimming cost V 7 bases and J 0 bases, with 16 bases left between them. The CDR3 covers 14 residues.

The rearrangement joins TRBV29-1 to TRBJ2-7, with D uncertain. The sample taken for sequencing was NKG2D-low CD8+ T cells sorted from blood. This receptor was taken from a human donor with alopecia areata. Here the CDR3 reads CSADLSGGSYEQYF. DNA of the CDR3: TGCAGCGCGGACCTTTCGGGCGGCTCCTACGAGCAGTACTTC.